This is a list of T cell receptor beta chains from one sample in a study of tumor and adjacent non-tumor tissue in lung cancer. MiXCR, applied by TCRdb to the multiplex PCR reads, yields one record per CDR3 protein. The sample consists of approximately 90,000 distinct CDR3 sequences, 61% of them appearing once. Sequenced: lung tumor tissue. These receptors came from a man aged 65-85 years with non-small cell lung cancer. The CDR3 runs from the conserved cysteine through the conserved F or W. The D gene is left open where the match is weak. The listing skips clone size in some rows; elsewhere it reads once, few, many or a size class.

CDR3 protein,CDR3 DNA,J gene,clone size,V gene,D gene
CASSSRGGSAGASILTF,TGTGCCAGCAGCTCCCGGGGGGGTAGCGCTGGGGCCAGCATCCTGACTTTC,TRBJ2-6,.,TRBV11-2,TRBD2
CVSSAWWVGGETQYF,TGTGTCAGCAGCGCCTGGTGGGTTGGAGGAGAGACCCAGTACTTC,TRBJ2-5,once,TRBV6-6,.
CASSQAGTGDQPQHF,TGTGCCAGCAGTCAAGCCGGGACAGGGGATCAGCCCCAGCATTTT,TRBJ1-5,many,TRBV12-3/TRBV12-4,TRBD1
CASSPVVGPGGFPFF,TGTGCCAGCAGCCCTGTTGTGGGACCGGGAGGTTTCCCGTTCTTC,TRBJ2-1,.,TRBV5-6,TRBD2
CASSSTMRFVYEQYF,TGTGCCAGCAGTTCCACGATGAGGTTCGTCTACGAGCAGTACTTC,TRBJ2-7,.,TRBV12-3/TRBV12-4,.
CASRSLAGETDTQYF,TGTGCCAGCAGGTCACTAGCGGGAGAGACAGATACGCAGTATTTT,TRBJ2-3,many,TRBV6-5,TRBD2
CASRYRDNQPQHF,TGTGCTAGCAGATACAGAGATAATCAGCCCCAGCATTTT,TRBJ1-5,.,TRBV6-5,.
CSVLAGATYNEQFF,TGCAGCGTCTTAGCGGGAGCCACCTACAATGAGCAGTTCTTC,TRBJ2-1,many,TRBV29-1,TRBD2
CASSLAGTMAETQYF,TGTGCCAGCAGCTTAGCTGGGACCATGGCAGAGACCCAGTACTTC,TRBJ2-5,.,TRBV11-2,.
CALSPLSGTENNEQFF,TGTGCCCTCAGCCCCCTTTCCGGGACAGAGAATAATGAGCAGTTCTTC,TRBJ2-1,many,TRBV6-1,TRBD1
CALSWGTNEQFF,TGCGCCCTCAGCTGGGGGACCAATGAGCAGTTCTTC,TRBJ2-1,.,TRBV30,.
CASSHERVPAATLHTDMQYF,TGCGCCAGCAGCCATGAGCGAGTCCCCGCAGCTACCCTTCACACAGATATGCAGTATTTT,TRBJ2-3,.,TRBV4-1,.
CASSFMGNEQFF,TGTGCCAGCAGTTTTATGGGGAATGAGCAATTCTTC,TRBJ2-1,.,TRBV28,.
CASSPDPSGVYNEQFF,TGCGCCAGCAGCCCGGACCCTAGCGGGGTTTACAATGAGCAGTTCTTC,TRBJ2-1,.,TRBV5-1,TRBD2
CVSSLAGSSYGQYF,TGTGTCAGCAGCTTAGCAGGGAGCTCCTACGGGCAGTACTTC,TRBJ2-7,.,TRBV11-2,.
CASAGQVHETQYF,TGTGCCAGCGCGGGACAGGTCCATGAGACCCAGTACTTT,TRBJ2-5,.,TRBV6-6,TRBD1
CSSSEDRVAGYYEQYF,TGCTCCAGCAGCGAAGATCGGGTAGCAGGCTACTACGAGCAGTACTTC,TRBJ2-7,.,TRBV4-1,.
CASSPLPGLENTGELFF,TGTGCCAGCAGCCCCCTGCCGGGACTAGAGAACACCGGGGAGCTGTTTTTT,TRBJ2-2,.,TRBV7-8,TRBD2
CASSSRTSFSYNERFF,TGTGCCAGCAGTAGCAGGACAAGCTTTTCCTACAATGAGCGGTTCTTC,TRBJ2-1,.,TRBV5-4,.
CASRLTGTNTEAFF,TGTGCCAGCAGACTGACAGGTACGAACACTGAAGCTTTCTTT,TRBJ1-1,.,TRBV13,.
CACGTREQYF,TGTGCCTGCGGGACTAGAGAGCAGTACTTC,TRBJ2-7,few,TRBV30,TRBD2
CASSSSVAPGANVLTF,TGTGCGAGCAGTTCTAGCGTGGCTCCTGGGGCCAACGTCCTGACTTTC,TRBJ2-6,once,TRBV6-6,.
CAGSLSADTQYF,TGTGCCGGCAGCTTGTCCGCAGATACGCAGTATTTT,TRBJ2-3,.,TRBV11-2,.
CANSYGDNEQFF,TGTGCCAACAGCTACGGAGACAATGAGCAGTTCTTC,TRBJ2-1,.,TRBV6-6,.
CNVTGHYGYTF,TGCAACGTTACAGGGCACTATGGCTACACCTTC,TRBJ1-2,once,TRBV29-1,.
CASSRGLQTQYF,TGTGCCAGCAGCCGGGGACTTCAGACCCAGTACTTC,TRBJ2-5,.,TRBV4-2,.
CASSFTPGLAFRPEQFF,TGTGCCAGCAGCTTTACTCCGGGACTAGCCTTTCGTCCTGAGCAGTTCTTC,TRBJ2-1,many,TRBV5-4,TRBD2
CASMVLSEAFF,TGTGCCAGCATGGTTTTGTCTGAAGCTTTCTTT,TRBJ1-1,many,TRBV12-3/TRBV12-4,.
CASSQGHRNTEAFF,TGCGCCAGCAGCCAAGGGCACAGGAACACTGAAGCTTTCTTT,TRBJ1-1,many,TRBV4-1,.
CASKRQRSYEQYF,TGTGCCAGCAAACGACAGCGTTCCTACGAGCAGTACTTC,TRBJ2-7,.,TRBV12-3/TRBV12-4,.
CTSSLRSSGSDEQYF,TGCACCAGCAGCCTCCGGAGTAGCGGGAGTGACGAGCAGTACTTC,TRBJ2-7,.,TRBV4-1,TRBD2
CASSLSLGGFYEQCF,TGTGCCAGTAGCCTCTCCCTTGGGGGCTTCTACGAGCAGTGCTTC,TRBJ2-7,.,TRBV11-2,.
CAISESAVSQETQYF,TGTGCCATCAGTGAGTCGGCAGTAAGCCAAGAGACCCAGTACTTC,TRBJ2-5,many,TRBV10-3,.
CSVTPPGWQSYEQYF,TGCAGCGTTACACCCCCCGGATGGCAATCCTACGAGCAGTACTTC,TRBJ2-7,.,TRBV29-1,.
CASTKPGPSSSGASVLTF,TGTGCCAGCACCAAACCAGGACCGAGCTCCTCTGGGGCCAGCGTCCTGACTTTC,TRBJ2-6,.,TRBV7-9,.
CASSYSMEQPYEQYF,TGTGCCAGCAGTTACTCGATGGAACAGCCCTACGAGCAGTACTTC,TRBJ2-7,many,TRBV6-2/TRBV6-3,.
CASSLEVTAGVETQYF,TGTGCCAGCAGCTTAGAGGTGACAGCAGGGGTCGAGACCCAGTACTTC,TRBJ2-5,many,TRBV11-1,.
CASSFGAGGIYEQYF,TGTGCCAGTAGCTTTGGGGCAGGGGGCATCTACGAGCAGTACTTC,TRBJ2-7,.,TRBV11-2,TRBD1
CSGGSGYEQFF,TGCAGTGGGGGTAGCGGTTATGAGCAGTTCTTC,TRBJ2-1,many,TRBV20-1,.
CANSSRQGGSNQPKHF,TGTGCCAACAGTTCCCGACAGGGAGGGAGCAATCAGCCCAAGCATTTT,TRBJ1-5,.,TRBV28,TRBD1
CASTQGKEQYF,TGTGCCAGCACCCAAGGAAAGGAGCAGTACTTC,TRBJ2-7,few,TRBV21-1,.
CASSLQGESYNSPLHF,TGTGCCAGCAGTTTACAGGGGGAATCCTATAATTCACCCCTCCACTTT,TRBJ1-6,many,TRBV7-8,TRBD1
CAIGRSQQETKYF,TGTGCAATTGGGAGGAGTCAACAGGAGACCAAGTACTTC,TRBJ2-5,.,TRBV11-2,.
CASSLGGLNTWELFF,TGTGCCAGTAGTTTAGGGGGACTGAACACCTGGGAGCTGTTTTTT,TRBJ2-2,.,TRBV12-3/TRBV12-4,.
CASSLGPRRGTDTQYF,TGTGCCAGCAGCCTAGGACCGCGAAGAGGCACAGATACGCAGTATTTT,TRBJ2-3,few,TRBV11-1,.
CSVTGGLGGGEQFF,TGCAGCGTAACCGGGGGACTAGGGGGGGGTGAGCAGTTCTTC,TRBJ2-1,many,TRBV29-1,TRBD2
CRMKQGASTEAFF,TGCAGGATGAAACAGGGGGCGAGCACTGAAGCTTTCTTT,TRBJ1-1,many,TRBV20-1,TRBD1
CTSSFAGQVSSGGAREQFF,TGTACCAGCAGCTTCGCGGGGCAGGTTTCTAGCGGGGGGGCGCGTGAGCAGTTCTTC,TRBJ2-1,.,TRBV11-1,TRBD2
CASSESGQGSETQYF,TGTGCCAGCAGTGAAAGCGGCCAGGGCAGCGAGACCCAGTACTTC,TRBJ2-5,many,TRBV6-1,.
CSIEFLAQETQYF,TGCAGCATTGAGTTTCTAGCTCAAGAGACCCAGTACTTC,TRBJ2-5,.,TRBV29-1,.
CSLSGTRPYKQYF,TGCAGTCTATCCGGGACAAGGCCATACAAGCAGTACTTC,TRBJ2-7,.,TRBV20-1,.
CTSSSGTGEGYTF,TGTACCAGTAGTTCCGGGACAGGGGAAGGCTACACCTTC,TRBJ1-2,.,TRBV6-6,TRBD1
CSAREATGRNTEAFF,TGCAGTGCTAGAGAGGCGACAGGCAGGAACACTGAAGCTTTCTTT,TRBJ1-1,.,TRBV20-1,.
CTTSDFVEQFF,TGTACCACGAGTGATTTCGTGGAGCAGTTCTTC,TRBJ2-1,.,TRBV24-1,.
CASTIGGIANTGELFF,TGTGCCAGTACCATCGGCGGGATAGCGAACACCGGGGAGCTGTTTTTT,TRBJ2-2,.,TRBV28,.
CASSLGRGSSTGELFF,TGCGCCAGCAGCTTGGGCCGGGGGTCTAGCACCGGGGAGCTGTTTTTT,TRBJ2-2,.,TRBV5-1,.
CASSTATNTGELFF,TGTGCCAGCAGCACAGCCACGAACACCGGGGAGCTGTTTTTT,TRBJ2-2,.,TRBV11-1,.
CASSHPVVGQGRSGDTIYF,TGTGCCAGCAGCCATCCCGTTGTCGGGCAGGGAAGGTCTGGAGACACCATATATTTT,TRBJ1-3,.,TRBV4-2,.
CTWSIQSGRETHYF,TGTACCTGGAGTATACAGAGTGGCCGTGAGACCCATTACTTC,TRBJ2-5,.,TRBV30,.
CASSWRDPAPNSPLHF,TGTGCCAGCAGCTGGAGGGACCCAGCTCCGAATTCACCCCTCCACTTT,TRBJ1-6,many,TRBV5-6,.